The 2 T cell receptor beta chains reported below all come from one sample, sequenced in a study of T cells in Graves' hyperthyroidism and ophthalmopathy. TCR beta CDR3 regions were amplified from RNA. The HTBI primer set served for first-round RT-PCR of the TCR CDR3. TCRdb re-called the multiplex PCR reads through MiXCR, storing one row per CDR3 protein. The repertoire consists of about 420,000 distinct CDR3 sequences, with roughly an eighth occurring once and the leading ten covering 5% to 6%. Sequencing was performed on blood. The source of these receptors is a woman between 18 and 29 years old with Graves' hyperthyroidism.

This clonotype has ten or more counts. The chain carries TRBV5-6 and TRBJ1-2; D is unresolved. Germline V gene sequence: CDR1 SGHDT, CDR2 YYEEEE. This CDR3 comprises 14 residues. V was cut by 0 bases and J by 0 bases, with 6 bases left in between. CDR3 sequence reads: CASSLDSSNYGYTF. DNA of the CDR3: TGTGCCAGCAGCTTGGACAGTTCTAACTATGGCTACACCTTC.

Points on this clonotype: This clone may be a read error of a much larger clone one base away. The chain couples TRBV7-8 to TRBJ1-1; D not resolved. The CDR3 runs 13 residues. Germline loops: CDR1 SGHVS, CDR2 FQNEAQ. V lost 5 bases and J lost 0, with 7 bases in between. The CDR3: CASSQGVNTEAFF. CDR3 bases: TGTGCCAGCAGCCAAGGCGTGAACACTGAAGCTTTCTTT. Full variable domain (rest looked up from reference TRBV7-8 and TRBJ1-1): GAGVSQSPRYKVAKRGQDVALRCDPISGHVSLFWYQQALGQGPEFLTYFQNEAQLDKSGLPSDRFFAERPEGSVSTLKIQRTQQEDSAVYLCASSQGVNTEAFFGQGTRLTVV.